Listed below are T cell receptor beta chains from one sample, sequenced in a study of blood T cell repertoires in COVID-19. The assay was immunoSEQ multiplex PCR, and TCRdb's table has in-frame clones only and misses some. The table lists about 210,000 clones, more than 75% of them singletons, with around 8% in the top ten. Sequencing was carried out using peripheral blood. All receptors come from an older woman with COVID-19, enrolled during active disease. Each CDR3 is given with its conserved first and last residue. A D gene is named only where the DNA matches it firmly. Rows may omit the clone size; those that give it use once, few, many or a size class.

DNA | CDR3 | V | size | D | J
TGTGCCAGCAGCCCGGCTAGCGGGACCATCTCCTACAATGAGCAGTTCTTC | CASSPASGTISYNEQFF | TRBV11-2 | . | TRBD2 | TRBJ2-1
TGCGCCAGCAGCTCCGGGACAGGGACTGGAAACACCATATATTTT | CASSSGTGTGNTIYF | TRBV5-1 | . | TRBD1 | TRBJ1-3
TGTGCCAGCAGCTTAGATCCCATATCTACCTCTGGAAACACCATATATTTT | CASSLDPISTSGNTIYF | TRBV11-2 | . | . | TRBJ1-3
TGTGCCAGCAGCCGGACAGTTTTTGGGAATAGCAATCAGCCCCAGCATTTT | CASSRTVFGNSNQPQHF | TRBV7-2 | . | . | TRBJ1-5
TGTGCCAGTAGTATGGGGGGACGGCGGAACACCGGGGAGCTGTTTTTT | CASSMGGRRNTGELFF | TRBV19 | . | . | TRBJ2-2
TGTGCCAGCAGCTTAGACAGGGCAAGGGGCAATCAGCCCCAGCATTTT | CASSLDRARGNQPQHF | TRBV7-2 | . | . | TRBJ1-5
TGTGCCAGCAGTTCAGATGCGGGGACAGGGCATGAGCAGTTCTTC | CASSSDAGTGHEQFF | TRBV6-5 | . | TRBD1 | TRBJ2-1
TGTGCCAGCAGCCAAGTAGGCCGGGGCGAGCAGTACTTC | CASSQVGRGEQYF | TRBV3-1/TRBV3-2 | . | . | TRBJ2-7
TGTGCCAGCAGCTTGGTACAGAAAGGTATGAACACTGAAGCTTTCTTT | CASSLVQKGMNTEAFF | TRBV5-5 | . | . | TRBJ1-1
TGTGCCAGCTCACCAGGGGCAGGGAACACTGAAGCTTTCTTT | CASSPGAGNTEAFF | TRBV18 | once | . | TRBJ1-1
TGTGCCAGCAGCCCTGGACAGGGGAGGACAGATACGCAGTATTTT | CASSPGQGRTDTQYF | TRBV3-1/TRBV3-2 | . | TRBD1 | TRBJ2-3
TGTGCCAGCAGCTTTCGGCACAGGGGGCTAACAGATACGCAGTATTTT | CASSFRHRGLTDTQYF | TRBV5-4 | . | TRBD1 | TRBJ2-3
TGTGCCAGCAGCCCCCTTCTAGCGGGCGTTTACAATGAGCAGTTCTTC | CASSPLLAGVYNEQFF | TRBV3-1/TRBV3-2 | . | TRBD2 | TRBJ2-1
TGTGCCAGCAGCCCTCCCAGGGGCCGGTATAATGAGCAGTTCTTC | CASSPPRGRYNEQFF | TRBV5-4 | . | . | TRBJ2-1
TGCGCCAGCAGCTATCTCGGGGACACTGAAGCTTTCTTT | CASSYLGDTEAFF | TRBV5-1 | . | . | TRBJ1-1
TGTGCCACCAGTGATTTCACCAGGACAGGGGGGTACGAGCAGTACTTC | CATSDFTRTGGYEQYF | TRBV24-1 | . | TRBD1 | TRBJ2-7
TGTGCCACCAGTGCACGGGGGAACACTGAAGCTTTCTTT | CATSARGNTEAFF | TRBV24-1 | once | . | TRBJ1-1
TGTGCCAGCAGCTACGAGGGGTACAGCGGGGACACCGGGGAGCTGTTTTTT | CASSYEGYSGDTGELFF | TRBV7-9 | many | TRBD2 | TRBJ2-2
TGTGCCAGCTCAAGAACAGGGGAGGTAAACCAGCCCCAGCATTTT | CASSRTGEVNQPQHF | TRBV18 | . | TRBD1 | TRBJ1-5
TGTGCCAGCAGTGAACGATGGACACGGAACAATCAGCCCCAGCATTTT | CASSERWTRNNQPQHF | TRBV25-1 | few | . | TRBJ1-5
TGTGCCAGCAGTTCGAGGACTTACGCAGAGACCCAGTACTTC | CASSSRTYAETQYF | TRBV2 | . | . | TRBJ2-5
TGTGCCAGCAGCTTTACCGGGATCCAAGAGACCCAGTACTTC | CASSFTGIQETQYF | TRBV11-1 | . | . | TRBJ2-5
TGTGCCAGCCTGAGGCTATGGTACTCCTACAATGAGCAGTTCTTC | CASLRLWYSYNEQFF | TRBV25-1 | . | . | TRBJ2-1
TGTGCCAGCAGCCAAGACCCGACAGGGTCAGGTAATGAAAAACTGTTTTTT | CASSQDPTGSGNEKLFF | TRBV4-2 | few | TRBD1 | TRBJ1-4
TGTGCCAGCAGTGTAGGGGGCGATCAGCCCCAGCATTTT | CASSVGGDQPQHF | TRBV6-1 | once | TRBD1 | TRBJ1-5
TGTGCCAGCAGTTTAGGAGGGCGGGAGACCCAGTACTTC | CASSLGGRETQYF | TRBV28 | few | . | TRBJ2-5
TGTGCCAGCAGCTTTCCCGGGACACCTTATGGCTACACCTTC | CASSFPGTPYGYTF | TRBV7-2 | . | . | TRBJ1-2
TGTGCCAGCAGCCAAGTCGGGGGACTAGCGGGGACTAGATCCTACAATGAGCAGTTCTTC | CASSQVGGLAGTRSYNEQFF | TRBV3-1/TRBV3-2 | . | TRBD2 | TRBJ2-1
TGTGCCACTTCTAGCGGGGGGGCCGGAATGGGGTTGGATACGCAGTATTTT | CATSSGGAGMGLDTQYF | TRBV19 | few | TRBD2 | TRBJ2-3
TGTGCCAGCAGCTTGGCGGGGGATCAGCCCCAGCATTTT | CASSLAGDQPQHF | TRBV5-5 | . | . | TRBJ1-5
TGTGCCAGCAGGTCCGGGACTAGCGGCTACAATGAGCAGTTCTTC | CASRSGTSGYNEQFF | TRBV2 | . | TRBD2 | TRBJ2-1
TGTGCCAGCACCGACAGGGGTGGCAATCAGCCCCAGCATTTT | CASTDRGGNQPQHF | TRBV19 | . | TRBD1 | TRBJ1-5
TGTGCCAGTAGTATAGGGAGACAGGGATTTTGGCGGGAGGGTTCCTACAATGAGCAGTTCTTC | CASSIGRQGFWREGSYNEQFF | TRBV19 | . | TRBD2 | TRBJ2-1
TGTGCCAGTAGTAGACAGGGAGCAACTAATGAAAAACTGTTTTTT | CASSRQGATNEKLFF | TRBV19 | once | TRBD1 | TRBJ1-4
TGTGCCAGCGGAGGGACAGGGGGCGGAAAACTGTTTTTT | CASGGTGGGKLFF | TRBV6-5 | . | TRBD1 | TRBJ1-4
TGTGCCAGCAGCCGAGCTGACAGGGAAGCTTTCTTT | CASSRADREAFF | TRBV3-1/TRBV3-2 | . | . | TRBJ1-1
TGTGCCAGCAGTTTCCCCAACAGGGTCAATGAGCAGTTCTTC | CASSFPNRVNEQFF | TRBV28 | . | . | TRBJ2-1
TGTGCCAGCAGCTTACTGCGGGAGACTAGCGGGGGCCCACCCTACAATGAGCAGTTCTTC | CASSLLRETSGGPPYNEQFF | TRBV7-8 | . | TRBD2 | TRBJ2-1
TGTGCCAGCATAGACAGGCTGGATCAGCCCCAGCATTTT | CASIDRLDQPQHF | TRBV6-1 | once | . | TRBJ1-5
TGTGCCAGCAGTTTGGGGGGAGTCGATCAGCCCCAGCATTTT | CASSLGGVDQPQHF | TRBV28 | . | . | TRBJ1-5
TGTGCCAGCAGTCCTCCCTCGGGAGGCTACACCTTC | CASSPPSGGYTF | TRBV6-5 | . | . | TRBJ1-2
TGTGCCAGCGCTAGACTAGCGGGGGGCCTCGGGGAGCTGTTTTTT | CASARLAGGLGELFF | TRBV2 | . | TRBD2 | TRBJ2-2
TGTGCCAGCAGCCCCCGCGGGAGCTCCTACAATGAGCAGTTCTTC | CASSPRGSSYNEQFF | TRBV7-8 | . | TRBD2 | TRBJ2-1
TGTGCCAGTAGTAAAGGACTAGCGGGCTCTGGGGCCAACGTCCTGACTTTC | CASSKGLAGSGANVLTF | TRBV19 | . | TRBD2 | TRBJ2-6
TGTGCCACCAGTGATTATGGAGGGAATGGCTACACCTTC | CATSDYGGNGYTF | TRBV24-1 | once | . | TRBJ1-2